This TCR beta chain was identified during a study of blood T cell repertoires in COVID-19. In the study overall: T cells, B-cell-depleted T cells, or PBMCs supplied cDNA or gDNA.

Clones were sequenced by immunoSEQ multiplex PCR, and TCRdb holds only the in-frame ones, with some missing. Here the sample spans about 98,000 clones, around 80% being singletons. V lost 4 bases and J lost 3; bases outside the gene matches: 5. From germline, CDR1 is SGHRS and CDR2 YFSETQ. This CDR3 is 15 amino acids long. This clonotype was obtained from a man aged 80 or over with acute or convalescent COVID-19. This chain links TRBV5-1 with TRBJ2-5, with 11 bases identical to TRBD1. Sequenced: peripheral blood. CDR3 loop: CASSAAGQGEETQYF. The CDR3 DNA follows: TGCGCCAGCAGCGCGGCGGGACAGGGGGAAGAGACCCAGTACTTC.